This T cell receptor beta chain was documented in a study of cytotoxic CD8 clonotypes in ibrutinib-treated CLL. Study at large: Mean yields were approximately 250,000 productive templates and around 98,000 productive rearrangements per sample.

Depth targeted 1 in 200,000 to 1 in 1 million T cells, averaging 10x coverage per clonotype. Assay used: immunoSEQ multiplex PCR; TCRdb lists only in-frame clones, some missing. The table lists approximately 50,000 clones, roughly 50% of them singletons. Trimming cost V 4 bases and J 0 bases, with 9 bases left between them. Germline V lookup: CDR1 SQVTM, CDR2 ANQGSEA. The length of the CDR3 is 14 residues. The rearrangement uses TRBV29-1 and TRBJ2-2, with a weak D call TRBD1 (6 bases). The input for sequencing was PBMCs, taken at disease progression, from a patient treated with ibrutinib. This TCR was sampled from a human donor with chronic lymphocytic leukemia. As DNA, the CDR3 is TGCAGCGTTGTGGACAGAGCGAACACCGGGGAGCTGTTTTTT. This encodes CSVVDRANTGELFF.